This T cell receptor (beta chain) was sequenced for a study of regulatory T cells in long-lasting Graves disease. As for the study in general: Patients newly diagnosed with Graves' had been on antithyroid drugs for under 3 months.

This CDR3 contains 14 residues. J lost 4 bases, V lost 2 bases, and 4 bases had no gene match. With iRepertoire HTBI primers and Arm-PCR of CDR3 regions, TCR beta libraries were built. TCRdb used MiXCR to reprocess the multiplex PCR reads, holding one entry per CDR3 protein. The sample has 400,000 to 500,000 distinct CDR3 sequences, approximately 16% seen once. Time point: newly diagnosed GD, antithyroid drugs for less than 3 months. Extracted RNA from PBMCs served as the source of the TCR library. These records were also assigned to another study, of T cells in Graves' hyperthyroidism and ophthalmopathy. That publication notes: Diagnoses rested on clinical symptoms, serum thyroxine and TRAb, thyroid ultrasound and orbital computed tomography. The HTBI set primed first-round TCR CDR3 RT-PCR.

The source material was peripheral blood mononuclear cells (PBMCs), sampled at new diagnosis, from a patient treated with antithyroid drugs. This TCR was sampled from a woman aged 40 to 49 with Graves disease. This chain uses TRBV12-3 or TRBV12-4 with TRBJ1-2, with TRBD1 matching 7 bases. The CDR3 is CASSLQGGGYGYTF. CDR3 coding DNA: TGTGCCAGCAGTTTACAAGGGGGCGGCTATGGCTACACCTTC.